What follows are 30 T cell receptor beta chains derived from one specimen sequenced in a study of CD8+CD57+ T cells in acquired aplastic anemia. Patients who underwent sequencing had shown CD8+CD57+ cell expansion by flow cytometry. The template used for profiling TCR beta VDJ and CDR3 was genomic DNA. One entry per CDR3 protein, called by TCRdb with MiXCR from the reads. The sample lists around 200,000 distinct CDR3 sequences, roughly half occurring once. What was sequenced was sorted CD4+, CD8+, or CD8+CD57+ T cells (not recorded which) from PBMCs. These receptor sequences come from a human donor with aplastic anemia.

This clonotype was found a few times. The chain employs TRBV25-1 and TRBJ2-1; no definite D call. The CDR3 runs 13 residues. Trimming left V 8 bases short and J 3 bases short, with 11 bases between. Germline V gene data show CDR1 as MGHDK and CDR2 as SYGVNS. DNA of the CDR3: TGTGCCAGCTCTGTCGGTAACTACAATGAGCAGTTCTTC. This codes for CASSVGNYNEQFF.

The chain recombines TRBV5-1 with TRBJ2-5; 8 bases map to TRBD1. Germline V CDR1 and CDR2: SGHRS, YFSETQ. This CDR3 has 17 amino acids. V was clipped by 4 bases and J by 3 bases; unmatched bases: 14. In DNA form, the CDR3 reads TGCGCCAGCAGCAGCACGCCCGGCGGGACAGGAGAAGAGACCCAGTACTTC. Translated: CASSSTPGGTGEETQYF.

This clonotype was seen at least ten times. The chain couples TRBV7-2 to TRBJ2-3, with 7 positions matching TRBD2. V lost 1 base to trimming and J lost 6 bases; unmatched junction nucleotides: 4. There are 14 residues in the CDR3. Germline CDR1 and CDR2: SGHTA and FQGNSA. The DNA for the CDR3 is TGTGCCAGCAGCTTAGATGCGGGAGTTGATACGCAGTATTTT. Translation gives CASSLDAGVDTQYF.

Here the CDR3 reads CATSTLRGAQETQYF. DNA of the CDR3: TGTGCCACCAGCACGCTGCGGGGGGCCCAAGAGACCCAGTACTTC. This chain uses TRBV15 with TRBJ2-5, with 8 bases aligning to TRBD2. Germline lookup yields CDR1 LNHNV and CDR2 YYDKDF (reference sequence). After removal of 4 bases from V and 1 base from J, the junction contained 5 bases not matched to a gene. The CDR3 spans 15 residues.

This sequence joins TRBV27 and TRBJ1-6, with D unresolved. The CDR3 covers 15 residues. Trimming cost V 5 bases and J 9 bases, with 17 bases left between them. CDR1 and CDR2 from the germline V gene are MNHEY and SMNVEV (reference sequence). The CDR3 here is CASSPQGQYLSPLHF. CDR3 bases: TGTGCCAGCAGTCCACAAGGGCAGTATCTTTCACCCCTCCACTTT.

In the case of this clonotype: An end of the junction does not agree with germline; a read error may underlie this. V gene TRBV7-7 combines with J gene TRBJ1-1; no clear D gene. The CDR3 length is 13 residues. Germline V lookup: CDR1 SSHAT, CDR2 FNYEAQ (reference sequence). CDR3 DNA: TGTGCTAGCAGCCCCGCGACGGGCACTGAAGCTTTCTTT. This codes for CASSPATGTEAFF.

The rearrangement links TRBV5-1 to TRBJ1-5; D might be TRBD1 (5 bases). The CDR3 spans 17 residues. The V and J ends lost 0 bases and 2 bases respectively, with 15 bases between them. Germline V lookup: CDR1 SGHRS, CDR2 YFSETQ. The CDR3 sequence: CASSLGQGVSGNQPQHF. DNA for the CDR3: TGCGCCAGCAGCTTGGGGCAGGGCGTTTCCGGCAATCAGCCCCAGCATTTT.

The chain employs TRBV12-3 or TRBV12-4 and TRBJ1-1, with D uncertain. V was trimmed by 6 bases and J by 1 base, leaving 15 bases between them. This CDR3 is 15 amino acids long. As DNA, the CDR3 is TGTGCCAGCAGCTCCTCCTCACACGGGAACACTGAAGCTTTCTTT. Its protein is CASSSSSHGNTEAFF.

This clonotype was seen a few times. This may arise from a read error, as a much more abundant clone is one base away. The chain uses TRBV9 and TRBJ2-3; D may correspond to TRBD1 or TRBD2 (5 bases each). The germline gives CDR1 SGDLS, CDR2 YYNGEE. The CDR3 length is 16 residues. This chain's CDR3 is CACSVGVGQGADTQYF. In DNA form, the CDR3 reads TGTGCCTGCAGCGTAGGGGTTGGGCAGGGAGCAGATACGCAGTATTTT.

This clonotype has ten or more counts. The chain is built from TRBV5-1 and TRBJ2-5; a weak D match, TRBD2 (5 bases). The V end lost 4 bases, the J end lost 3 bases, and 13 bases lay between the germline ends. CDR1 is SGHRS, CDR2 YFSETQ, per germline. This CDR3 spans 14 amino acids. The CDR3 region is CASSRGTTKETQYF. CDR3 DNA: TGCGCCAGCAGCCGGGGTACCACAAAAGAGACCCAGTACTTC.

The rearrangement links TRBV2 to TRBJ2-7; D might be TRBD1 (6 bases). Trimming stripped 6 bases from V and 0 bases from J, with 12 bases between. Germline V CDR1 and CDR2: SNHLY, FYNNEI. The CDR3 is 14 residues long. Written as DNA, the CDR3 is TGTGCCAGCAGGACACAGGGTTCCTCCTACGAGCAGTACTTC. Encoded protein: CASRTQGSSYEQYF.

The genes are TRBV10-1 and TRBJ1-1; 7 positions agree with TRBD1. This CDR3 spans 15 amino acids. Germline CDR1 is WNHNN and CDR2 is SYGVQD (reference sequence). V lost 3 bases and J lost 1; bases outside the gene matches: 5. CDR3 loop: CASSEQGHGNTEAFF. CDR3 sequence (DNA): TGCGCCAGCAGTGAACAGGGGCACGGGAACACTGAAGCTTTCTTT.

This clonotype appeared a single time. V is TRBV20-1 and J is TRBJ2-3; 8 bases align to TRBD2. Trimming cost V 6 bases and J 0 bases; bases outside gene matches: 11. The V gene's germline CDR1 is DFQATT and CDR2 SNEGSKA (reference sequence). The CDR3 consists of 16 residues. The CDR3 protein is CSAISGIPPSTDTQYF. The CDR3, as DNA: TGCAGTGCCATTAGCGGGATACCTCCTAGCACAGATACGCAGTATTTT.

The chain links TRBV15 to TRBJ2-4, with D possibly being TRBD2 (6 bases). Germline V gene lookup returns CDR1 LNHNV and CDR2 YYDKDF (reference sequence). Trimming stripped 1 base from V and 3 bases from J, with 16 bases between. There are 17 residues in the CDR3. CDR3 in DNA: TGTGCCACCAGCAGAGCTCTGGAGGGTGCCTACAAAAACATTCAGTACTTC. Its translation: CATSRALEGAYKNIQYF. The complete variable domain, with remaining parts taken from reference TRBV15 and TRBJ2-4, reads DAMVIQNPRYQVTQFGKPVTLSCSQTLNHNVMYWYQQKSSQAPKLLFHYYDKDFNNEADTPDNFQSRRPNTSFCFLDIRSPGLGDTAMYLCATSRALEGAYKNIQYFGAGTRLSVL.

This clonotype was detected ten times or more. The rearrangement uses TRBV9 and TRBJ2-3; 9 bases align to TRBD2. V dropped 0 bases and J dropped 3; count of bases not matched to a gene: 14. The germline V gene encodes CDR1 SGDLS and CDR2 YYNGEE. This CDR3 comprises 19 residues. The CDR3 is CASSVGGSGGGRGTDTQYF. DNA for the CDR3: TGTGCCAGCAGCGTAGGCGGTTCGGGAGGCGGGAGGGGGACAGATACGCAGTATTTT. Full variable domain (remainder filled in from reference TRBV9 and TRBJ2-3): DSGVTQTPKHLITATGQRVTLRCSPRSGDLSVYWYQQSLDQGLQFLIQYYNGEERAKGNILERFSAQQFPDLHSELNLSSLELGDSALYFCASSVGGSGGGRGTDTQYFGPGTRLTVL.

This clonotype appeared a few times. V and J are TRBV20-1 and TRBJ2-7; 7 bases are shared with TRBD1. The CDR3 is 16 residues long. V was clipped by 0 bases and J by 0 bases; unmatched bases: 8. CDR1 is DFQATT and CDR2 is SNEGSKA in the germline V gene (reference sequence). The CDR3 nucleotides read TGCAGTGCTAGAGATATAGGGGGCACCAACTCCTACGAGCAGTACTTC. This codes for CSARDIGGTNSYEQYF.

At least ten counts were recorded for this clonotype. The J gene is TRBJ1-5, the V gene TRBV7-2; D remains ambiguous. Trimming took off 6 bases at V and 4 bases at J, with 13 bases between the two ends. This CDR3 spans 14 amino acids. The germline gives CDR1 SGHTA, CDR2 FQGNSA. This CDR3 reads CASRAPGGNQPQHF. DNA for the CDR3: TGTGCCAGCAGAGCTCCAGGAGGGAATCAGCCCCAGCATTTT.

The rearrangement links TRBV5-6 to TRBJ2-1; tentative D call: TRBD1 (6 bases). Trimming stripped 0 bases from V and 8 bases from J, with 18 bases between. CDR1 is SGHDT and CDR2 is YYEEEE in the germline V gene. The CDR3 spans 16 residues. The CDR3 DNA reads TGTGCCAGCAGCTTGGAACCCAGGGGTGAGGGCCATGAGCAGTTCTTC. As protein: CASSLEPRGEGHEQFF.

There are many counts of this clonotype. The chain employs TRBV9 and TRBJ2-1; D call uncertain. Germline CDR1 and CDR2: SGDLS and YYNGEE. The CDR3 is 15 residues long. V was pared by 3 bases and J by 0 bases, with 10 bases between. The CDR3 nucleotides read TGTGCCAGCAGCGAAATCCCCAGCTCCTACAATGAGCAGTTCTTC. The encoded protein is CASSEIPSSYNEQFF.

V usage is TRBV20-1 and J usage is TRBJ2-5; D possibly corresponds to TRBD2 (5 bases). The CDR3 length is 13 residues. The germline V gene has CDR1 DFQATT and CDR2 SNEGSKA (reference sequence). CDR3: CTVDSSGQETQYF. CDR3 DNA: TGCACCGTGGATTCGAGCGGACAAGAGACCCAGTACTTC.

In the case of this clonotype: A much larger clone sits a single nucleotide away, making a read error possible. The genes are TRBV7-2 and TRBJ2-5; 9 bases agree with TRBD2. CDR3 length: 15 residues. Germline V gene data show CDR1 as SGHTA and CDR2 as FQGNSA. The CDR3 spells CASVRGRALGETQCF. As DNA, the CDR3 is TGTGCCAGCGTCCGCGGGAGGGCCTTGGGGGAGACCCAGTGCTTC.

This chain connects TRBV19 to TRBJ2-1, with 9 nucleotides matching TRBD1. CDR3 length equals 14 residues. The J segment lost 7 bases and the V segment lost 3 bases, leaving 4 bases of the junction unmatched. The germline gives CDR1 LNHDA, CDR2 SQIVND (reference sequence). This CDR3 reads CASSIGTGPNEQFF. As DNA, the CDR3 is TGTGCCAGTAGTATCGGGACAGGGCCGAATGAGCAGTTCTTC. The entire variable domain, with the rest obtained from reference TRBV19 and TRBJ2-1, is as follows: DGGITQSPKYLFRKEGQNVTLSCEQNLNHDAMYWYRQDPGQGLRLIYYSQIVNDFQKGDIAEGYSVSREKKESFPLTVTSAQKNPTAFYLCASSIGTGPNEQFFGPGTRLTVL.

This clonotype occurred a few times. V usage is TRBV5-1 and J usage is TRBJ2-2; 16 bases map to TRBD2. This CDR3 spans 20 amino acids. Germline lookup yields CDR1 SGHRS and CDR2 YFSETQ. The trim removed 3 bases at V and 5 bases at J, leaving 13 bases unmatched. CDR3 coding DNA: TGCGCCAGCAGCTCACCATCCTCGGGACTAGCGGGAGGGAGGACCGGGGAGCTGTTTTTT. It translates to CASSSPSSGLAGGRTGELFF.

The chain couples TRBV2 to TRBJ2-6; no firm D call. Germline CDR1 and CDR2: SNHLY and FYNNEI. With 8 bases removed from V and 0 bases from J, the gap between germline ends came to 8 bases. CDR3 size: 14 residues. The CDR3 DNA is TGTGCCAGCGCGATTAGCTCTGGGGCCAACGTCCTGACTTTC. Its protein is CASAISSGANVLTF.

This clonotype was recorded a few times. The chain carries TRBV30 and TRBJ1-3; D unresolved. V lost 1 base to trimming and J lost 4 bases, with 5 bases between them. CDR1 is GTSNPN and CDR2 is SVGIG in the germline V gene (reference sequence). This CDR3 comprises 12 residues. CDR3 nucleotides: TGTGCCTGGAGTGAGATCGGAAACACCATATATTTT. Its translation is CAWSEIGNTIYF. Using reference TRBV30 and TRBJ1-3 for the parts outside the CDR3, the full variable domain is SQTIHQWPATLVQPVGSPLSLECTVEGTSNPNLYWYRQAAGRGLQLLFYSVGIGQISSEVPQNLSASRPQDRQFILSSKKLLLSDSGFYLCAWSEIGNTIYFGEGSWLTVV.

The chain employs TRBV20-1 and TRBJ2-3; 11 nucleotides agree with TRBD2. CDR3 length: 15 amino acids. The germline CDR1 and CDR2 sequences are DFQATT and SNEGSKA (reference sequence). Trimming removed 2 bases from V and 5 bases from J; junction bases left unmatched: 6. The CDR3 loop reads CSARSLTSGEDTQYF. DNA for the CDR3: TGCAGTGCTAGATCCCTGACTAGCGGGGAAGATACGCAGTATTTT.

The chain is built from TRBV6-9 and TRBJ2-7; no definite D call. Trimming took 2 bases from V and 3 from J, leaving 14 bases between them. Germline V lookup: CDR1 MNHGY, CDR2 SVAAGI. The CDR3 loop spans 15 amino acids. The chain's CDR3 is CASSYLGPFIYEQYF. The CDR3 coding sequence is TGTGCCAGCAGTTATCTGGGCCCCTTCATCTACGAGCAGTACTTC.

The sample holds a few counts of this clonotype. This chain links TRBV2 with TRBJ2-7; a possible D gene is TRBD1 (5 bases). Trimming pared 5 bases from V and 3 bases from J, leaving 17 bases between. The germline CDR1 and CDR2 sequences are SNHLY and FYNNEI. This CDR3 is built from 15 residues. Here the CDR3 reads CASSLYTGGFYEQYF. CDR3 in DNA: TGTGCCAGCAGTTTATATACAGGCGGCTTCTACGAGCAGTACTTC.

Many counts were recorded for this clonotype. The chain is built from TRBV25-1 and TRBJ1-2; D is uncertain. V lost 2 bases and J lost 4, with 14 bases in between. The germline V gene encodes CDR1 MGHDK and CDR2 SYGVNS. The CDR3 consists of 15 residues. The CDR3 bases are TGTGCCAGCAGTGAAGTAGGCAGCCAGTCCTATGGCTACACCTTC. Amino acid sequence: CASSEVGSQSYGYTF.

This clonotype was detected many times. This chain joins TRBV7-2 and TRBJ2-3; D uncertain. Germline values: CDR1 SGHTA, CDR2 FQGNSA. CDR3 length equals 17 residues. The V end lost 0 bases, the J end lost 2 bases, and 15 bases lay between the germline ends. This chain's CDR3 is CASSLAVYPTLTDTQYF. As DNA, the CDR3 is TGTGCCAGCAGCTTAGCAGTCTATCCGACCCTCACAGATACGCAGTATTTT.